Following are 5 T cell receptor beta chains from one sample sequenced in a study of blood T cells in healthy people across ages. The second PCR ran roughly 6 to 12 cycles with a sample-barcoded 5' primer and J-beta primers. One entry per CDR3 protein, called by TCRdb with MiXCR from the 5' RACE reads. Among hundreds of thousands of distinct CDR3 sequences listed, about 30% were seen once. The sequencing sample was made of blood. The receptors derive from a woman over 75 in good health.

This clonotype was detected many times. The chain uses TRBV7-9 and TRBJ1-2; 7 nucleotides align to TRBD1. The germline V gene has CDR1 SEHNR and CDR2 FQNEAQ (reference sequence). Trimming at V came to 2 bases and at J to 0 bases, leaving 3 bases not matched to a gene. The CDR3 sequence is 15 residues long. Written as DNA, the CDR3 is TGTGCCAGCAGCTTACCCAGGGGGACTAACTATGGCTACACCTTC. Translated, it gives CASSLPRGTNYGYTF.

The gene calls are TRBV29-1 and TRBJ1-1, with 11 bases matching TRBD1. Germline values: CDR1 SQVTM, CDR2 ANQGSEA. The J segment lost 4 bases and the V segment lost 8 bases, leaving 3 bases of the junction unmatched. The CDR3 is 12 residues long. The CDR3 region is CSTGQGATEAFF. The CDR3 nucleotides are TGCAGCACCGGACAGGGGGCCACTGAAGCTTTCTTT.

Of note for this clonotype: A much larger clone sits a single nucleotide away, making a read error possible. This sequence joins TRBV20-1 and TRBJ1-4; D not resolved. Germline V gene data show CDR1 as DFQATT and CDR2 as SNEGSKA (reference sequence). The CDR3 consists of 12 residues. This CDR3 is CSAIGWEERLFF. CDR3 DNA: TGCAGTGCTATCGGGTGGGAGGAAAGACTGTTTTTT.

The V gene is TRBV7-9, the J gene TRBJ1-3, with D uncertain. There are 17 residues in the CDR3. V was cut by 5 bases and J by 0 bases, with 17 bases left in between. Germline V gene sequence: CDR1 SEHNR, CDR2 FQNEAQ (reference sequence). CDR3 sequence reads: CASSATRATYSGNTIYF. The DNA for the CDR3 is TGTGCCAGCAGCGCAACCCGAGCCACATACTCTGGAAACACCATATATTTT.

CDR3 nucleotides: TGCAGTGCTAGTGCCCGGAGCCAGGGACTAGCGGAATGGACATCGTATTTT. Translation: CSASARSQGLAEWTSYF. The chain carries TRBV20-1 and TRBJ2-3; the match to TRBD2 covers 11 bases. Germline V gene data show CDR1 as DFQATT and CDR2 as SNEGSKA (reference sequence). This CDR3 has 17 residues. The junction had 22 bases not matched to a gene; V was cut back by 3 bases and J by 14 bases.